This TCR beta chain was sequenced during a study of response to subunit inactivated influenza vaccine. TCRdb itself ran the RT-PCR reads through MiXCR, one entry per CDR3 protein. The table includes 800,000 to 1,000,000 distinct CDR3 sequences, 21% detected once. This CDR3 region has 15 residues. Trimming took off 2 bases at V and 6 bases at J, with 17 bases between the two ends. Germline V gene data show CDR1 as DFQATT and CDR2 as SNEGSKA (reference sequence). Material: PBMCs from blood, obtained more than 4 days after vaccination. The V call is TRBV20-1, the J call TRBJ1-5; TRBD1 might be the D (5 bases). This clonotype originated in a middle-aged man who received an inactivated influenza vaccine. CDR3 in DNA: TGCAGTGCTAGAAGGGACCTCCCTGGCGGTCAGCCCCAGCATTTT. It is translated as CSARRDLPGGQPQHF.